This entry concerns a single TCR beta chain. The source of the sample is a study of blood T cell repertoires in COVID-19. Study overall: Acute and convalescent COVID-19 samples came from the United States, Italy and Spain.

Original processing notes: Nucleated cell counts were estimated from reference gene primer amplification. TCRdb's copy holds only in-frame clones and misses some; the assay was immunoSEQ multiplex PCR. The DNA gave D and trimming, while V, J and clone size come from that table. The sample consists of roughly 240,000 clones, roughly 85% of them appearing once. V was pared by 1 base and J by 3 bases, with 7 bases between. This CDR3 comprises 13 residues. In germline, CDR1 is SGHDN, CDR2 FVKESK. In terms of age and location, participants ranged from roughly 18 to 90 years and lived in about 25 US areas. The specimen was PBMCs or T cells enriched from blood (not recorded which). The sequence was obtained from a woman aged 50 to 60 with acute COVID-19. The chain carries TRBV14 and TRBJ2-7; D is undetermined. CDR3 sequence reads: CASSQAPVYEQYF. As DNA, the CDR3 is TGTGCCAGCAGCCAAGCCCCAGTCTACGAGCAGTACTTC.